Below, 28 T cell receptor beta chains from the same sample are listed, as sequenced in a study of cytomegalovirus exposure and HLA in healthy donors. The PCR was carried out with 60 Vbeta primers and 13 Jbeta primers. The repertoire was sequenced with immunoSEQ multiplex PCR; TCRdb's copy has only in-frame clones and lacks some. The sample includes 250,000 to 300,000 clones, approximately 84% seen only once; the top ten take about 2%. Sequenced sample: PBMCs. The receptors shown here come from a woman in her forties in good health and CMV-seropositive.

The chain links TRBV19 to TRBJ1-1; 7 bases align to TRBD1. Germline-derived CDR1 and CDR2 are LNHDA and SQIVND (reference sequence). V lost 7 bases and J lost 5; bases outside the gene matches: 13. The CDR3 runs to 15 residues. CDR3 residues: CASNLRQGSVTEAFF. DNA for the CDR3: TGTGCCAGTAACCTCCGACAGGGTTCGGTGACTGAAGCTTTCTTT.

This rearrangement joins TRBV9 to TRBJ2-7; the D gene is possibly TRBD2 (6 bases). This CDR3 has 14 amino acids. Germline values: CDR1 SGDLS, CDR2 YYNGEE. V was pared by 2 bases and J by 0 bases, with 9 bases between. The CDR3 sequence is CASSVGGNSYEQYF. The CDR3 DNA sequence: TGTGCCAGCAGCGTTGGAGGGAACTCCTACGAGCAGTACTTC.

The chain recombines TRBV27 with TRBJ2-7, with TRBD1 identical over 7 bases. V lost 6 bases and J lost 0; bases outside the gene matches: 8. The CDR3 sequence is 15 residues long. CDR1 and CDR2 (germline): MNHEY, SMNVEV (reference sequence). CDR3 in amino acids: CASRQGPLISYEQYF. In nucleotides, the CDR3 is TGTGCCAGCAGACAGGGGCCGCTGATCTCCTACGAGCAGTACTTC.

This chain joins TRBV28 and TRBJ2-7, with a weak D call TRBD1 (5 bases). Per germline, CDR1 MDHEN and CDR2 SYDVKM. CDR3 length: 15 residues. V was clipped by 3 bases and J by 0 bases, with 12 bases between them. The CDR3 DNA sequence: TGTGCCAGCAGTTTTCAGGGCCCCGGCTCCTACGAGCAGTACTTC. Translated: CASSFQGPGSYEQYF.

In this sample, this clone turned up a few times. The chain recombines TRBV29-1 with TRBJ1-2, with 7 bases fitting TRBD1. V lost 2 bases and J lost 3; bases outside the gene matches: 9. The germline V gene has CDR1 SQVTM and CDR2 ANQGSEA. CDR3 length equals 15 residues. CDR3 nucleotides: TGCAGCGTTGAAACCGGCGACAGGGAGGACTATGGCTACACCTTC. Its protein product is CSVETGDREDYGYTF.

The V and J genes are TRBV11-2 and TRBJ2-3; TRBD2 is a possible D gene (6 bases). The germline V and J ends were trimmed by 6 bases and 5 bases, with 9 bases remaining between them. There are 12 residues in the CDR3. Germline assignment: CDR1 SGHAT and CDR2 FQNNGV. CDR3 amino acids: CASSRLGDTQYF. The DNA of the CDR3 is TGTGCCAGCAGTCGACTAGGAGATACGCAGTATTTT.

The chain uses TRBV7-3 and TRBJ2-7, with D unclear. CDR3 length equals 13 residues. V lost 5 bases and J lost 5, with 13 bases in between. In germline, CDR1 is SGHTA, CDR2 FQGTGA. Written as DNA, the CDR3 is TGTGCCAGCAGCCCGCACCGTGAGGACGAGCAGTACTTC. This sequence encodes CASSPHREDEQYF. The full variable domain, with the rest looked up from reference TRBV7-3 and TRBJ2-7, is GAGVSQTPSNKVTEKGKYVELRCDPISGHTALYWYRQSLGQGPEFLIYFQGTGAADDSGLPNDRFFAVRPEGSVSTLKIQRTERGDSAVYLCASSPHREDEQYFGPGTRLTVT.

The chain links TRBV5-1 to TRBJ2-3; TRBD2 matches 11 bases. This CDR3 has 18 residues. Trimming removed 0 bases from V and 6 bases from J; junction bases left unmatched: 12. The germline V gene encodes CDR1 SGHRS and CDR2 YFSETQ. The CDR3 sequence: CASSLVGTLTSGMDTQYF. DNA of the CDR3: TGCGCCAGCAGCTTGGTAGGCACCCTGACTAGCGGGATGGATACGCAGTATTTT.

The V gene is TRBV7-6, the J gene TRBJ2-7, with 11 nucleotides matching TRBD1. The CDR3 consists of 14 residues. Germline CDR1 reads SGHVS; CDR2 reads FNYEAQ. J lost 3 bases, V lost 5 bases, and 3 bases had no gene match. The CDR3: CASSRTGGSYEQYF. The CDR3, as DNA: TGTGCCAGCAGCCGGACAGGGGGCAGCTACGAGCAGTACTTC. Using reference TRBV7-6 and TRBJ2-7 for the parts outside the CDR3, the full variable domain is GAGVSQSPRYKVTKRGQDVALRCDPISGHVSLYWYRQALGQGPEFLTYFNYEAQQDKSGLPNDRFSAERPEGSISTLTIQRTEQRDSAMYRCASSRTGGSYEQYFGPGTRLTVT.

On this clone: Other DNA sequences in this specimen translate into the identical CDR3. The chain is built from TRBV19 and TRBJ2-3, with 9 bases lining up with TRBD1. This CDR3 comprises 13 residues. J lost 1 base, V lost 8 bases, and 1 base had no gene match. CDR1 LNHDA and CDR2 SQIVND come from the germline V gene (reference sequence). CDR3 nucleotides: TGTGCCAGTCGGGACAGGGGCACAGATACGCAGTATTTT. Amino acids: CASRDRGTDTQYF.

The V call is TRBV10-3, the J call TRBJ2-7; 12 nucleotides line up with TRBD2. The CDR3 is made up of 16 amino acids. V was pared by 10 bases and J by 7 bases, with 17 bases of the junction left unmatched. CDR1 and CDR2 (germline): ENHRY, SYGVKD. In DNA, the CDR3 is TGTGCCACAGGGGAAGGGGGGCTAGCGGGAGGGGATGAGCAGTACTTC. This translates into CATGEGGLAGGDEQYF.

The CDR3 nucleotides read TGTGCCAGCAGTCCGCGTGGAGCGACCGACTACGAGCAGTACTTC. Translated: CASSPRGATDYEQYF. The chain has TRBV27 and TRBJ2-7, with D unclear. Germline values: CDR1 MNHEY, CDR2 SMNVEV (reference sequence). The V end was cut by 5 bases, the J end by 3 bases, with 17 bases between. The CDR3 has 15 amino acids.

V is TRBV6-5 and J is TRBJ1-6; D is unresolved. This CDR3 has 14 amino acids. The ends were cut back, 5 bases at V and 2 bases at J, with 7 bases in the middle. The germline V gene encodes CDR1 MNHEY and CDR2 SVGAGI. The CDR3 coding sequence is TGTGCCAGCAGTCCCGGGACCTATAATTCACCCCTCCACTTT. Its translation: CASSPGTYNSPLHF.

This clone has just a few counts. The gene calls are TRBV7-8 and TRBJ1-1; no reliable D call. CDR3 length: 13 residues. Germline lookup yields CDR1 SGHVS and CDR2 FQNEAQ. Trimming removed 2 bases at V and 5 bases at J, with 9 bases between. The CDR3, as DNA: TGTGCCAGCAGCTTAAAAACTCCGACTGAAGCTTTCTTT. It is translated as CASSLKTPTEAFF.

This sequence joins TRBV9 and TRBJ2-2; 10 nucleotides match TRBD2. CDR3 length equals 17 residues. J lost 0 bases, V lost 4 bases, and 6 bases had no gene match. CDR1 is SGDLS, CDR2 YYNGEE, per germline. The CDR3 spells CASSITGTSANTGELFF. The CDR3 DNA sequence: TGTGCCAGCAGCATAACCGGGACTAGCGCGAACACCGGGGAGCTGTTTTTT.

This chain connects TRBV27 to TRBJ2-7; 10 nucleotides line up with TRBD1. V was clipped by 6 bases and J by 6 bases; unmatched bases: 5. Per the germline V gene, CDR1 is MNHEY and CDR2 is SMNVEV (reference sequence). The CDR3 is made up of 13 amino acids. DNA of the CDR3: TGTGCCAGCAGCCCTGGACAGGGGGGCGAGCAGTACTTC. Protein: CASSPGQGGEQYF.

The chain carries TRBV10-3 and TRBJ2-7; 10 positions agree with TRBD2. In germline, CDR1 is ENHRY, CDR2 SYGVKD. The CDR3 has 16 amino acids. V shed 6 bases and J 7 bases; nucleotides not matched to a gene: 15. The CDR3 reads CAIRENSAGGPGEQYF. Here the CDR3 DNA reads TGTGCCATCAGAGAAAATTCAGCGGGAGGGCCGGGTGAGCAGTACTTC.

CDR3 in amino acids: CASSHTGLAGVGTGELFF. In DNA form, the CDR3 reads TGTGCCAGCAGCCATACGGGACTAGCGGGAGTAGGAACCGGGGAGCTGTTTTTT. The J gene is TRBJ2-2, the V gene TRBV4-2, with 14 positions matching TRBD2. The CDR3 is 18 residues long. Per germline, CDR1 LGHNA and CDR2 YNFKEQ. V lost 3 bases and J lost 5; bases outside the gene matches: 8.

This clone was observed a single time. The chain is built from TRBV19 and TRBJ1-1, with 7 positions matching TRBD1. Germline assignment: CDR1 LNHDA and CDR2 SQIVND (reference sequence). V lost 0 bases, J lost 9 bases, and 7 bases stayed unmatched. The CDR3 is 14 amino acids. The CDR3 here is CASSIDLWTGKAFF. CDR3 coding DNA: TGTGCCAGTAGTATAGATCTATGGACAGGAAAAGCTTTCTTT. Looking up the rest from reference TRBV19 and TRBJ1-1 gives the full variable domain: DGGITQSPKYLFRKEGQNVTLSCEQNLNHDAMYWYRQDPGQGLRLIYYSQIVNDFQKGDIAEGYSVSREKKESFPLTVTSAQKNPTAFYLCASSIDLWTGKAFFGQGTRLTVV.

This clone was found once. The V call is TRBV9, the J call TRBJ2-2, with a weak D call TRBD1 (6 bases). The length of the CDR3 is 15 residues. Germline lookup yields CDR1 SGDLS and CDR2 YYNGEE. The V and J ends lost 0 bases and 4 bases respectively, with 10 bases between them. In DNA, the CDR3 is TGTGCCAGCAGCGTAGTACAGGGTCCCACCGGGGAGCTGTTTTTT. It yields the protein CASSVVQGPTGELFF.

The genes are TRBV6-7 and TRBJ1-2; D remains unclear. TRBV6-7 qualifies as an ORF whose function is uncertain. The CDR3 has 12 residues. The ends were cut back, 5 bases at V and 7 bases at J, with 11 bases in the middle. The CDR3 loop is CASSRPCGGYTF. The CDR3, as DNA: TGTGCCAGCAGTCGTCCATGCGGTGGCTACACCTTC.

This chain links TRBV2 with TRBJ2-3, with 8 nucleotides matching TRBD1. Germline values: CDR1 SNHLY, CDR2 FYNNEI. This CDR3 has 15 residues. The junction had 9 bases not matched to a gene; V was cut back by 6 bases and J by 4 bases. The CDR3 DNA reads TGTGCCAGCAGGTCCGGGACAGGCAGAGCAGATACGCAGTATTTT. As protein: CASRSGTGRADTQYF.

This chain uses TRBV7-9 with TRBJ1-1; D may be TRBD1 (5 bases). The CDR3 has 15 residues. The germline gives CDR1 SEHNR, CDR2 FQNEAQ (reference sequence). Trimming removed 0 bases from V and 1 base from J, with 9 bases in between. CDR3 sequence (DNA): TGTGCCAGCAGCTTAGCGCAGGGAAAGAACACTGAAGCTTTCTTT. It yields the protein CASSLAQGKNTEAFF.

This clone showed up just once. The V call is TRBV7-9, the J call TRBJ2-7, with D perhaps TRBD2 (7 bases). Germline V CDR1 and CDR2: SEHNR, FQNEAQ (reference sequence). Trimming pared 5 bases from V and 6 bases from J, leaving 20 bases between. The CDR3 runs to 15 residues. The CDR3 DNA reads as TGTGCCAGCAGCCATACGGGGGGCAATCCCTTCGAGCAGTACTTC. Its translation is CASSHTGGNPFEQYF.

The chain has TRBV5-1 and TRBJ1-1; D might be TRBD1 (6 bases). Deletions cut 5 bases from V and 0 bases from J, with 11 bases between. The CDR3 extends over 14 amino acids. Germline V gives CDR1 SGHRS, CDR2 YFSETQ. As DNA, the CDR3 is TGCGCCAGCAGAGTCGGGACAATGAACACTGAAGCTTTCTTT. Residues: CASRVGTMNTEAFF.

The CDR3 nucleotides read TGTGCCAGTAGATCGACTAGCGGGAGTCACGGGACCGGGGAGCTGTTTTTT. This translates into CASRSTSGSHGTGELFF. V usage is TRBV19 and J usage is TRBJ2-2; 12 bases are a match to TRBD2. CDR1 is LNHDA, CDR2 SQIVND, per germline (reference sequence). This CDR3 is 17 amino acids long. With V trimmed by 6 bases and J by 5 bases, 10 bases remained unmatched.

The CDR3 is CASSLATSSAYEQYF. The CDR3 nucleotides are TGTGCCAGCAGCTTAGCCACATCGAGCGCCTACGAGCAGTACTTC. The V call is TRBV7-9, the J call TRBJ2-7; no definite D call. The CDR3 covers 15 residues. With 0 bases removed from V and 2 bases from J, the gap between germline ends came to 11 bases. Germline lookup yields CDR1 SEHNR and CDR2 FQNEAQ (reference sequence).

This chain links TRBV11-3 with TRBJ2-7, with TRBD2 identical over 11 bases. This CDR3 is 14 amino acids long. Germline CDR1 is SGHNT and CDR2 is YENEEA. V shed 1 base, J shed 9 bases, and the junction held 5 bases outside the gene matches. The CDR3 here is CASSLVLAGARQYF. For the CDR3, the DNA is TGTGCCAGCAGCTTAGTACTAGCGGGAGCACGGCAGTACTTC. The variable domain in full, completed from reference TRBV11-3 and TRBJ2-7, reads EAGVVQSPRYKIIEKKQPVAFWCNPISGHNTLYWYLQNLGQGPELLIRYENEEAVDDSQLPKDRFSAERLKGVDSTLKIQPAELGDSAVYLCASSLVLAGARQYFGPGTRLTVT.